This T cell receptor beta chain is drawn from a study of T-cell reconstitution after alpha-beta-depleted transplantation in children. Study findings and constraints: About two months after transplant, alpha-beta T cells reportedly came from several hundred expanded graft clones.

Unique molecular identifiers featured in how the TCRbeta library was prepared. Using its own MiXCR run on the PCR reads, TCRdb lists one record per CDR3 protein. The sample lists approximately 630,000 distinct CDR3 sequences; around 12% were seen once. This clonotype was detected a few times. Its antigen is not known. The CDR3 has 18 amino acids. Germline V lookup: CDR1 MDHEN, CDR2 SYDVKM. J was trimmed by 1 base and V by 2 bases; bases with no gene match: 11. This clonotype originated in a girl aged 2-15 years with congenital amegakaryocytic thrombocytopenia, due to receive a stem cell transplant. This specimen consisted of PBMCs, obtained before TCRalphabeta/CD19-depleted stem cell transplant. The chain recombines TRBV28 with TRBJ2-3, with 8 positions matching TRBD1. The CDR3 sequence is CASSLNGQGFPGTDTQYF. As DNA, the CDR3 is TGTGCCAGCAGTTTAAATGGACAGGGCTTCCCAGGCACAGATACGCAGTATTTT.